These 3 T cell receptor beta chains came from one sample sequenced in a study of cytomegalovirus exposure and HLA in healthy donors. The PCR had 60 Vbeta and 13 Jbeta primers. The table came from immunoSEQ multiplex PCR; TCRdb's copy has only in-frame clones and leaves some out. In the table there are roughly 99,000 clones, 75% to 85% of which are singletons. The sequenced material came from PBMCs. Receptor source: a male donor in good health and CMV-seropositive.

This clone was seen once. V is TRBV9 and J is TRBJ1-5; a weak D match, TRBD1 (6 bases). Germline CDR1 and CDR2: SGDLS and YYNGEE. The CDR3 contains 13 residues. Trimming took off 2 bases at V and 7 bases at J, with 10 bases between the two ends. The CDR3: CASSVDSLQPQHF. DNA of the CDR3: TGTGCCAGCAGCGTGGACAGTCTCCAGCCCCAGCATTTT.

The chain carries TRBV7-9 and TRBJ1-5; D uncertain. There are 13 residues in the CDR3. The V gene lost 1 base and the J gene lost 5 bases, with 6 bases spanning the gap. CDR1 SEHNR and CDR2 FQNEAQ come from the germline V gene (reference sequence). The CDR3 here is CASSLGSHQPQHF. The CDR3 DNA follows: TGTGCCAGCAGCTTAGGGAGCCATCAGCCCCAGCATTTT.

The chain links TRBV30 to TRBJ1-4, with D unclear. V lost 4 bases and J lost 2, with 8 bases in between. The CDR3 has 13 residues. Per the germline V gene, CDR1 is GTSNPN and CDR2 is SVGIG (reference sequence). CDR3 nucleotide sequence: TGTGCCTGGAATCAGAACACTAATGAAAAACTGTTTTTT. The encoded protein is CAWNQNTNEKLFF.